This entry describes one T cell receptor beta chain. Its target antigen remains unknown. Library generation was performed with the immunoSEQ multiplex PCR assay. For the multiplex PCR, a mixture combining 60 forward primers for TCR Vbeta segments and 13 reverse primers for TCR Jbeta segments was used. Amplification of the CDR3 region of rearranged TCR beta genes was performed with a multiplex PCR assay on genomic DNA. The amplified TCR beta libraries were sequenced on the Illumina HiSeq System as 87-base-pair reads. As for the original processing: In a later analysis, 70 million to 95 million unique TCR beta chains were counted across the approximately 640 repertoires, and roughly 11 million of these chains were shared by at least two donors. Raw reads were error-corrected and collapsed into unique sequences by a nearest-neighbor algorithm in which closely related sequences were merged to remove PCR and sequencing errors. To assign V, D and J gene segments, CDR3 sequences were aligned to IMGT reference sequences. Each retained sequence needed at least a six-nucleotide match to both a V gene segment and a J gene segment. A rearrangement was called productive if the CDR3 had no stop codons and remained in frame with V and J, and every other rearrangement was called non-productive. Following IMGT convention, CDR3 was defined as the stretch from the second conserved V-encoded cysteine to the conserved J-encoded phenylalanine. The earlier analysis of 587 of the donors excluded sequences that lacked an unambiguous match to a single V gene segment. In an earlier analysis of around 590 of the donors, a V segment was called functional when productive rearrangements were above 56.7%, and segregating when the standard deviation between donors exceeded 5%. To diagnose cytomegalovirus status from the catalog of TCR beta chain sequences, a statistical classification framework was built. A later analysis assigned V and J genes by comparing TCR nucleotide sequences with IMGT/GENE-DB human TR gene sequences. Using the TCRdist pipeline, a later analysis assigned CDR3 sequences along with most-parsimonious VDJ recombination scenarios. In a later analysis, each TCR beta chain was defined by its CDR3 amino acid sequence together with its V-gene family, and reads without a unique V-gene family were excluded. In a later analysis, a few hundred highly shared, low-generation-probability nucleotide sequences were removed to address suspected cross-contamination and a sequencing artifact. In a later analysis, a clonal expansion index was calculated for each public chain from normalized within-repertoire ranks of inferred template counts. A later analysis computed generation probabilities with a VDJ recombination model fitted to out-of-frame rearrangements, and checked the results against IGoR. In a later analysis, TCR-TCR, TCR-HLA and TCR-CMV co-occurrence was scored with hypergeometric tests, and a repertoire-size bias correction was applied to TCR pairs. A later analysis estimated false discovery rates by permuting HLA or CMV assignments 20 times. In a later analysis, co-occurring TCRs were grouped using DBSCAN, with TCRdist sequence similarity added in when clustering inside HLA-allele-positive subsets. For co-occurrence clustering, repertoires with fewer than 30,000 or more than 120,000 public chains were excluded, along with about five repertoires with anomalous nucleotide sharing. Not all clones reach the TCRdb copy of this immuneACCESS table, which keeps in-frame sequences only. Checked studies attribute under half of the gap to unresolved V genes and leave the rest unexplained. That table is the source of V, J and clone size, and D and trimming were worked out from the DNA. The sample table gives 100,000 to 150,000 clones. The ten biggest clones cover approximately 1.7% of the sample.

The source of the sample is a study of cytomegalovirus exposure and HLA in healthy donors (dated by TCRdb to the late 2010s). In the study overall: An earlier analysis of some 620 of the donors reported approximately 300 Gb of sequence data and around 110 million unique TCR beta sequences obtained from 180 million or so T cells. Typing coverage differed by locus: A, B, C, DRB1 and DQB1 were typed in roughly 629-630 donors, DQA1 in roughly 500, DPA1 in some 610, and DPB1 in 450 to 490. Rather than using new phenotypic data, the later analysis identified candidate immune exposures from TCR beta sequences and from how often those sequences occurred across donors. A later analysis re-examined previously published TCR beta repertoires from more than 650 donors and added high-resolution HLA genotyping to investigate patterns of TCR occurrence. The genetic ancestry cluster associated with self-reported Caucasian donors included about 81% of the roughly 360 genotyped donors. The study aimed to test whether signatures of past pathogen exposure could be identified by cataloging public T cell receptors. Donor age, sex, ethnicity and CMV serostatus were collected together with the repertoire data. In addition to the first cohort of roughly 700 subjects, a separate validation cohort of 100 to 150 different subjects was used. Roughly five DR-DQ haplotypes were treated as single units for association and clustering because of strong linkage in the cohort. Among 300 to 450 genotyped donors of the cohort, an average of about 240,000 unique TCR beta nucleotide sequences were sequenced per donor, around 18% of them non-productive. The study profiled the T cell repertoires of 550 to 700 subjects by immunosequencing and related them to cytomegalovirus serostatus. An early release that covered about 640 HLA-typed donors contained about 300 gigabases of sequencing data and 80 million or so unique TCR sequences. Both class I and class II loci were covered by HLA typing, at four-digit resolution. In a later genetic analysis, genome-wide SNP genotypes for about three fifths of the roughly 670 donors were used, and that subset was treated as a discovery cohort. An earlier analysis of 450 to 750 of the donors used high-throughput TCR beta sequencing to judge whether each TCR beta V gene segment behaved as functional or pseudogenic. The study combined high-throughput TCR immunosequencing, statistical association of individual TCRs with disease status, and machine learning to predict cytomegalovirus infection status. All discovery cohort repertoires had been generated using a single sequencing platform.

The investigation overall reported the following: A later analysis found that TCR association rates varied across HLA loci, with DRB1 alleles showing the most associated TCRs and HLA-C alleles the fewest. When HLA alleles, especially DR and DQ, strongly co-occurred, attributing TCR associations to individual alleles was difficult. An earlier analysis of several hundred of the donors showed that most TCR beta V segments appeared in productive rearrangements either about 90% or about 30% of the time, which broadly matched IMGT annotations. According to a later analysis, parvovirus B19, influenza, CMV and Epstein-Barr virus appeared linked to several top co-occurrence clusters. Because HLA typing was unavailable for some donors at each locus, only the typed subset was used in association tests. A further reported finding was that TCR beta sequences accurately predicted the HLA-A and HLA-B alleles for most subjects in the first cohort. A cluster of highly shared sequence variants was judged likely to be a technical artifact of the sequencing pipeline. In a later analysis, over 15,000 TCR beta sequences were associated with specific HLA alleles at a false discovery rate of 0.05. Presence/absence analyses assumed roughly uniform sequencing depth across donors, an assumption that may not hold. Three of the identified cytomegalovirus-associated TCR beta chains were confirmed in vitro to be specific for cytomegalovirus antigens. This cohort had only TCR beta chains sequenced, and the lack of alpha or paired-chain data limited which features could be detected. In a later genetic analysis, a missense DCLRE1C variant was associated with V-gene and J-gene trimming of TCR beta chains, and the association was replicated in an independent cohort. A later analysis found that most CMV-associated TCR beta chains appeared HLA-restricted, with HLA associations seemingly driven largely by CMV exposure. Most TCR sequences were observed very rarely across donors, whereas some public TCRs were present in many individuals. Some IMGT-functional V segments, including TRBV6-2 and TRBV6-3, could not be told apart with the 87-base-pair reads, so those segments were excluded. According to the authors, the approach could potentially be generalized to other disease states and immunological phenotypes. CMV serostatus was the only immune exposure information available for the cohort. According to a later genetic analysis, donors in an Asian-associated ancestry cluster had fewer N-insertions in productive TCRs than the approximately 690-donor mean. The classifier was reported to diagnose cytomegalovirus status with high specificity and sensitivity in both the original cohort and the validation cohort. Correlated functional status among segregating V segments might be attributable to linkage disequilibrium, but an unknown experimental factor could not be ruled out. A later analysis found that HLA-associated TCR beta chains were more clonally expanded and had lower generation probabilities than equally common non-associated chains. The study listed approximately 150 TCR beta chains as associated with cytomegalovirus. The earlier analysis of 587 of the donors excluded 15 to 20 rarely observed V segments, including chromosome 9 orphons, because counts were too low.

CDR3 length: 13 amino acids, cysteine to phenylalanine. The sequence is cut down to CDR3 DNA, 39 bases in frame from base 1. V loses 4 bases at its end and J loses 5 bases; junction bases beyond the gene matches: 4. Via the germline V gene, CDR1 is MDHEN and CDR2 SYDVKM. The cohort was made up of approximately 700 healthy bone marrow donors. All cohort members were sampled while nominally healthy, although unrecorded immune exposures were likely present. The donor tested CMV seropositive and was one of the 289 seropositive cohort members. Every donor gave a peripheral blood sample, and the peripheral blood mononuclear cells from that sample were used for TCR beta sequencing. The Qiagen DNeasy Blood Extraction Kit was used to extract genomic DNA from the blood cell samples.

This sequence was found in a middle-aged woman in good health and CMV-seropositive. The V gene is TRBV28 and the J gene is TRBJ1-2; 7 central bases correspond to TRBD1. What was sequenced was PBMCs. In nucleotides, the sequence is TGTGCCAGCAGTTGGGGGGACAGTTATGGCTACACCTTC. It translates to CASSWGDSYGYTF.